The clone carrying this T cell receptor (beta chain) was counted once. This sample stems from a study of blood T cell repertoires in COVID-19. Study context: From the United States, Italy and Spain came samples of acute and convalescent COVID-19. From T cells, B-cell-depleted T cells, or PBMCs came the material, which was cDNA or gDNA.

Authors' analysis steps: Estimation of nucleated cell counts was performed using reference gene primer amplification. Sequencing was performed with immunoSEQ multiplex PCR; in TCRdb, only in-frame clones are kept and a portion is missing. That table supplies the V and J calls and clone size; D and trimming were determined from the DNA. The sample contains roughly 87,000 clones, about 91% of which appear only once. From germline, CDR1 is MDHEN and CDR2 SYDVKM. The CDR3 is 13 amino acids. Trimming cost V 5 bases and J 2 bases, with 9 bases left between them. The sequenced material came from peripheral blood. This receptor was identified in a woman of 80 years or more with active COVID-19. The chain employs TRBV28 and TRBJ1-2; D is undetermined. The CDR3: CASSPTTNYGYTF. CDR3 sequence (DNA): TGTGCCAGCAGTCCCACTACCAACTATGGCTACACCTTC.